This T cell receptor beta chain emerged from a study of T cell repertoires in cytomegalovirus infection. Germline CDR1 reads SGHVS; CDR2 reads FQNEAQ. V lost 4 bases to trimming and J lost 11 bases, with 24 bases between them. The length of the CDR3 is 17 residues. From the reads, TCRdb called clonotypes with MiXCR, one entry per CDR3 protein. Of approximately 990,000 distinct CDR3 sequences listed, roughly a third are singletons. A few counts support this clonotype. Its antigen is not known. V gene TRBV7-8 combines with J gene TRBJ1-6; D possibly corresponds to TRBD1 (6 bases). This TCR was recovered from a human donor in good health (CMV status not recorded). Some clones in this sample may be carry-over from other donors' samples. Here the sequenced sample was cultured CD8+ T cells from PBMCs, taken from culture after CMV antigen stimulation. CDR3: CASSSPRDRSIKTPLHF. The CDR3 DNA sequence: TGTGCCAGCAGCTCCCCCCGAGACAGGTCCATTAAGACACCCCTCCACTTT.